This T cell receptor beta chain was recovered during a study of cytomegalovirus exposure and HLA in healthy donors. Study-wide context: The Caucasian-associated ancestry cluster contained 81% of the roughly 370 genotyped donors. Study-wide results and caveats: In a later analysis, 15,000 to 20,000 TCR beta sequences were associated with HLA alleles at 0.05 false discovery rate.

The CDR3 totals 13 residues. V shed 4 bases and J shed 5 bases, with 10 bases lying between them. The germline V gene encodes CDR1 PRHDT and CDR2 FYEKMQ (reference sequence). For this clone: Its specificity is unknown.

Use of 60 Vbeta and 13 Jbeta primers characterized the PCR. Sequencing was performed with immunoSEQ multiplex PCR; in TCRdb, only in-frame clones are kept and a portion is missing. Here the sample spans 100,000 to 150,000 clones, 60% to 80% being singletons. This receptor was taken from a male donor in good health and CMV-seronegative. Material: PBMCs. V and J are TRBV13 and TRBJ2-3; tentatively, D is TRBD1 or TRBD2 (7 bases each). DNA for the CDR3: TGTGCCAGCAGCTCAGGGGGGGGAGATACGCAGTATTTT. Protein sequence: CASSSGGGDTQYF.